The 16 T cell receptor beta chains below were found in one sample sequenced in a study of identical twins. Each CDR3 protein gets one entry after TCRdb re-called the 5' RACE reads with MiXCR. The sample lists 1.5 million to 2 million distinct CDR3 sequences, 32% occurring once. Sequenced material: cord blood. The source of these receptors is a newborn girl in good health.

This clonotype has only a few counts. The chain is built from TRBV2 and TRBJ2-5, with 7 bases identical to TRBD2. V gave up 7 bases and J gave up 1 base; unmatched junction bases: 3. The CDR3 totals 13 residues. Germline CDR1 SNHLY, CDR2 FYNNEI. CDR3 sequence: CASILAVQETQYF. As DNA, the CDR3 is TGTGCCAGCATCCTAGCGGTCCAAGAGACCCAGTACTTC.

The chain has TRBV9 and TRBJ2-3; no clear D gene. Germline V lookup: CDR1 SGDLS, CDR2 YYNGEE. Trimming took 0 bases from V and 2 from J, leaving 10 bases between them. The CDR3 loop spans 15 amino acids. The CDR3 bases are TGTGCCAGCAGCGTAGCCCCGACGTACACAGATACGCAGTATTTT. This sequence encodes CASSVAPTYTDTQYF.

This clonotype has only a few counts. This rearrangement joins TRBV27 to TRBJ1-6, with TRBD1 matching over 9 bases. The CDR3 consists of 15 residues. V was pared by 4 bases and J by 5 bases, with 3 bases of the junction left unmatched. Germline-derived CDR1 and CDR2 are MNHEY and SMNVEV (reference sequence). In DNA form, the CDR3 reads TGTGCCAGCAGTTGGACAGGGGTGGATAATTCACCCCTCCACTTT. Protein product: CASSWTGVDNSPLHF.

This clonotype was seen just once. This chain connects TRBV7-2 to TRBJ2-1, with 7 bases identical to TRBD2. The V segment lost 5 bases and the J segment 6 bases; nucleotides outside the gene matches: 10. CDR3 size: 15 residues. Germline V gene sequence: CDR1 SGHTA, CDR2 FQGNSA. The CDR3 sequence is CASSPSLAAGNEQFF. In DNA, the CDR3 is TGTGCCAGCAGCCCCTCCCTAGCGGCTGGCAATGAGCAGTTCTTC. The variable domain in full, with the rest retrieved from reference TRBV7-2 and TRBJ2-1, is GAGVSQSPSNKVTEKGKDVELRCDPISGHTALYWYRQSLGQGLEFLIYFQGNSAPDKSGLPSDRFSAERTGGSVSTLTIQRTQQEDSAVYLCASSPSLAAGNEQFFGPGTRLTVL.

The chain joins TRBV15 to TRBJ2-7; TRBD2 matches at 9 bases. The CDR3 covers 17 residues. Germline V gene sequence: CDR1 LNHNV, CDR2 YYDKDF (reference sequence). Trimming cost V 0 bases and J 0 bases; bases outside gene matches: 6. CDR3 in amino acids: CATSRDRPSGASYEQYF. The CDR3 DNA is TGTGCCACCAGCAGAGATCGTCCTAGCGGGGCCTCCTACGAGCAGTACTTC. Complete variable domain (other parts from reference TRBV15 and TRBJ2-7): DAMVIQNPRYQVTQFGKPVTLSCSQTLNHNVMYWYQQKSSQAPKLLFHYYDKDFNNEADTPDNFQSRRPNTSFCFLDIRSPGLGDTAMYLCATSRDRPSGASYEQYFGPGTRLTVT.

The CDR3 nucleotides are TGTGCCAGCAGCTTAGTGCAAGGGGCCTCCGGGTACTTC. This gives the protein CASSLVQGASGYF. The chain has TRBV11-2 and TRBJ2-4, with a weak D call TRBD1 (5 bases). The CDR3 has 13 amino acids. V was trimmed by 1 base and J by 15 bases, leaving 16 bases between them. From germline, CDR1 is SGHAT and CDR2 FQNNGV.

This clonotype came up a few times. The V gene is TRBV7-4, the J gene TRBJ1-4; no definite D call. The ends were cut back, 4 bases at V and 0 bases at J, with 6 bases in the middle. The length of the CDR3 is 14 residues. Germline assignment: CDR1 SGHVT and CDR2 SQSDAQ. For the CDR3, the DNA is TGTGCCAGCAGCTCCTCCTCAACTAATGAAAAACTGTTTTTT. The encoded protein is CASSSSSTNEKLFF.

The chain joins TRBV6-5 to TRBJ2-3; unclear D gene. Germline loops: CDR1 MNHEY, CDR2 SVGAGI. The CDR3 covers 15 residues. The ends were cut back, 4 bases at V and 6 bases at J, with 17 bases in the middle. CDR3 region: CASSSRRYQRDTQYF. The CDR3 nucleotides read TGTGCCAGCAGTTCCCGCAGGTATCAGAGGGATACGCAGTATTTT.

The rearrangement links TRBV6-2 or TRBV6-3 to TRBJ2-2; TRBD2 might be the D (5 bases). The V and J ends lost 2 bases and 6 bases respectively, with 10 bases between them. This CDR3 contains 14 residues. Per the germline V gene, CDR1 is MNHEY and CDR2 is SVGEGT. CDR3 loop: CASSYPRRSGELFF. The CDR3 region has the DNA TGTGCCAGCAGTTACCCTCGGAGGTCCGGGGAGCTGTTTTTT.

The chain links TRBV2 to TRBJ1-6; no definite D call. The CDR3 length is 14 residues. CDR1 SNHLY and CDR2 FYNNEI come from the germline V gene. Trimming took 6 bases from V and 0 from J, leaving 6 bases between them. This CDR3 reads CASRTSSYNSPLHF. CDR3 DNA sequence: TGTGCCAGCAGGACGAGCTCCTATAATTCACCCCTCCACTTT.

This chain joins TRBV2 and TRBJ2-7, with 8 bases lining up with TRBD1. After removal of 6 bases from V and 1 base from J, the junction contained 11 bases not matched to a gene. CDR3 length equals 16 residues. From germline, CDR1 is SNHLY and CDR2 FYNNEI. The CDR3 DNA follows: TGTGCCAGCAGGAGGATCCCGGACAGGGTGTCCTACGAGCAGTACTTC. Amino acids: CASRRIPDRVSYEQYF.

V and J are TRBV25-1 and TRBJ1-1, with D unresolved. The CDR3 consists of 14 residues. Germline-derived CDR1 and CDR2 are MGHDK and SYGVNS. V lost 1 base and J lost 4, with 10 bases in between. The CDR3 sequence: CASSESRGSTEAFF. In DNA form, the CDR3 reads TGTGCCAGCAGTGAATCGAGAGGGAGCACTGAAGCTTTCTTT.

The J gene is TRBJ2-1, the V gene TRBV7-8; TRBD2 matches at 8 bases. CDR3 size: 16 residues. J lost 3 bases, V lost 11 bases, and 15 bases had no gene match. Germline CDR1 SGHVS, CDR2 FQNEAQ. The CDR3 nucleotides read TGTGCCGGCTCAAAGGTAGCGGGACTCAACTACAATGAGCAGTTCTTC. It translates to CAGSKVAGLNYNEQFF.

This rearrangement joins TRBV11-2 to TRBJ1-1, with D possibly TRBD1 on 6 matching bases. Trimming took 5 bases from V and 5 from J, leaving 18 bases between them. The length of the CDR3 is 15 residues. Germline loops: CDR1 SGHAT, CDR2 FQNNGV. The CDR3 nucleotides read TGTGCCAGCAGCGATCGGCAGGGAACAGGGACTGAAGCTTTCTTT. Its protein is CASSDRQGTGTEAFF.

The CDR3 DNA follows: TGTGCCAGTAGCCCTAGCGGGGGACCCAACAATGAGCAGTTCTTC. This codes for CASSPSGGPNNEQFF. The rearrangement uses TRBV19 and TRBJ2-1; 10 bases agree with TRBD2. V gave up 6 bases and J gave up 5 bases; unmatched junction bases: 7. In germline, CDR1 is LNHDA, CDR2 SQIVND (reference sequence). This CDR3 region has 15 residues.

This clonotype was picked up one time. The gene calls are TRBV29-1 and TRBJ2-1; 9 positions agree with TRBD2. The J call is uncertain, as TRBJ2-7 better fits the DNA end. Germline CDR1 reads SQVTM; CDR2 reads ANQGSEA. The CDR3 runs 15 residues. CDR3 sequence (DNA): TGCAGCGTCCTCCCGGGACTAGCTAAATACAATGAGCAGTACTTC. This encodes CSVLPGLAKYNEQYF.